This entry describes one T cell receptor (beta chain). There is no known antigen for this receptor. No much larger clone is present one base from it, and per-base qualities are unavailable. The germline V gene sets CDR1 to MGHRA and CDR2 to YSYEKL. The CDR3 runs 15 residues from the cysteine to the phenylalanine. Only the CDR3 portion is preserved as DNA: 45 bases, with reading frame beginning at the first base. Trimming removed 1 base from V and 2 bases from J, leaving 12 bases between the germline ends. TCRbeta CDR3 regions were amplified from genomic DNA by means of the immunoSEQ Assay, a bias-controlled multiplex PCR. On the authors' methods: The number of nucleated cells in each sample was estimated from the amplification of reference gene primers within the assay. Sequence reads were collapsed and filtered to measure the absolute abundance of every unique TCRbeta CDR3 rearrangement. Productive Simpson clonality was computed per sample as the square root of Simpson's diversity index over productive rearrangements. In TCRdb, the immuneACCESS table is reduced to in-frame sequences with V and J assigned. These tables do not hold every clone; where another copy was compared, an unresolved V gene accounts for under half, and the others remain unexplained. V and J calls and clone size follow that table, whereas D and trimming were derived from the DNA. The sample yields approximately 250,000 clones; 86% were counted once. The ten largest clones capture about 2% of the sample.

A second Seattle source provided samples from volunteer blood donors who had recovered from COVID-19. The collaborating institutions used their own protocols to collect whole blood in K2EDTA tubes. Collaborator samples were shipped for TCRbeta analysis as frozen whole blood, isolated PBMCs, or DNA extracted from either sample type. This entry belongs to a study of blood T cell repertoires in COVID-19 (dated by TCRdb to the early 2020s). Study-level background: Samples covering the acute and convalescent phases of COVID-19 were provided by collaborators in the United States, Italy and Spain. Nearly every sample came with metadata listing a de-identified subject ID, COVID-19 status, age in years and sex. The repertoires were made available in a free public database intended to serve as a resource for research on the immune response to SARS-CoV-2. The samples were drawn from the first 160 participants of the ongoing ImmuneRACE study and from 1,254 subjects provided by 6 global collaborators. The prospective study material was composed of cDNA or gDNA derived from T cells, B-cell-depleted T cells, or PBMCs. Where HLA class I and class II types were available, the types were taken from metadata supplied by the sample provider, not from assay-based typing. Deeply sampled blood TCRbeta repertoires from subjects exposed to, actively infected with, or recovered from COVID-19 were included in the dataset. Overall study outcomes, separate from this receptor: How much clinical and demographic metadata was included differed by source and by participant, and the metadata was provided uncurated.

The source of this sequence is a young man who had recovered from COVID-19. The chain is encoded by TRBV4-1 joined to TRBJ2-7, and the D gene may be TRBD1, 6 bases matching. Source material: peripheral blood. The CDR3 protein sequence reads: CASSQAQGQPYEQYF. The sequenced DNA: TGCGCCAGCAGCCAAGCTCAGGGGCAGCCCTACGAGCAGTACTTC.